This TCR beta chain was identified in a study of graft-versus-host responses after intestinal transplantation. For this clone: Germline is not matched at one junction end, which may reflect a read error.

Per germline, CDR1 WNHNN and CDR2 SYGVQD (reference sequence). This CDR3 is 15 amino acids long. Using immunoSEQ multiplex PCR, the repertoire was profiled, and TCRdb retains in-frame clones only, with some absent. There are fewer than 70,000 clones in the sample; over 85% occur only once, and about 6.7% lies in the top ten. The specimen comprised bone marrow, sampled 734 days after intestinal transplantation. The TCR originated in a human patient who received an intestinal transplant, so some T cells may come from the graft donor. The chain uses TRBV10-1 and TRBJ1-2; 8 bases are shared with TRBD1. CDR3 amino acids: CASSESVMPMGQEDF. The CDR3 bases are TGCGCCAGCAGTGAGTCGGTCATGCCCATGGGACAGGAAGACTTC.